This T cell receptor (beta chain) came from a study of cytomegalovirus exposure and HLA in healthy donors. Study-level findings and limits: Reported results showed that the classifier diagnosed cytomegalovirus status with high specificity and sensitivity. A few of the chains that were CMV-associated were confirmed in vitro to be specific for CMV antigens. Among TCR beta chains, those listed as cytomegalovirus-associated numbered some 160.

A remark on this clone: Its specificity is not known.

Clones were sequenced by immunoSEQ multiplex PCR, and TCRdb holds only the in-frame ones, with some missing. The sample records 150,000 to 200,000 clones, about 96% being singletons. The sequence was obtained from a woman younger than 35 in good health and CMV-seronegative. Sequencing input: PBMCs.

The CDR3 DNA reads as TGTGCCAGCAGCTTAGCGTACAGGGAAGATACTGAAGCTTTCTTT. Translated, it gives CASSLAYREDTEAFF. The rearrangement uses TRBV7-8 and TRBJ1-1; tentative D call: TRBD1 (6 bases). Germline V gene data show CDR1 as SGHVS and CDR2 as FQNEAQ. This CDR3 has 15 amino acids. Trimming took 0 bases from V and 5 from J, leaving 13 bases between them.